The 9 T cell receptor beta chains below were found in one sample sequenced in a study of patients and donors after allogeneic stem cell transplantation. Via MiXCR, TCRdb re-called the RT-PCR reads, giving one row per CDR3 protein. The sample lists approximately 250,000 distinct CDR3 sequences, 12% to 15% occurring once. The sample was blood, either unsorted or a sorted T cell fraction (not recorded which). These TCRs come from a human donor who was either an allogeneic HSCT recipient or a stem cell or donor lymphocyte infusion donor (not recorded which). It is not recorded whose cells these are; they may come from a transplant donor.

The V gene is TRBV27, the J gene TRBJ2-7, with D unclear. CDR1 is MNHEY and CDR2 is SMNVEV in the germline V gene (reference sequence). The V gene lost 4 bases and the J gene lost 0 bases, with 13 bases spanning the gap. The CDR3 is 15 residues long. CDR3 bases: TGTGCCAGCAGTTCCCGCGGCTATTACTCCTACGAGCAGTACTTC. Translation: CASSSRGYYSYEQYF.

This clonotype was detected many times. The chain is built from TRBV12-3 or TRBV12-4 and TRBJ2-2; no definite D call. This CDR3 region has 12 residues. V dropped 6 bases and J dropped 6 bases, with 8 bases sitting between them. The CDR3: CASRTLAGELFF. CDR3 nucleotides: TGTGCCAGCAGAACCCTAGCCGGGGAGCTGTTTTTT.

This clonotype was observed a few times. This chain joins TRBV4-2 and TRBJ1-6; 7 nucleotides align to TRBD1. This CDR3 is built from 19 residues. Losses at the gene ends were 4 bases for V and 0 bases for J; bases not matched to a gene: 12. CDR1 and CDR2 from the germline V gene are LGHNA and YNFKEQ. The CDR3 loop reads CASSPHPGQTTSYNSPLHF. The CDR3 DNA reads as TGTGCCAGCAGCCCTCACCCGGGACAGACAACCTCCTATAATTCACCCCTCCACTTT.

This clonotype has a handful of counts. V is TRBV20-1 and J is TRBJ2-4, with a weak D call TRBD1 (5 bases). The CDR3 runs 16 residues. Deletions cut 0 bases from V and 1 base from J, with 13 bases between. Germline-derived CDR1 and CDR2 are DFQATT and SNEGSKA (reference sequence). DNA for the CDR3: TGCAGTGCTAGAGATTATGGCAGGGCGGCCAAAAACATTCAGTACTTC. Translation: CSARDYGRAAKNIQYF.

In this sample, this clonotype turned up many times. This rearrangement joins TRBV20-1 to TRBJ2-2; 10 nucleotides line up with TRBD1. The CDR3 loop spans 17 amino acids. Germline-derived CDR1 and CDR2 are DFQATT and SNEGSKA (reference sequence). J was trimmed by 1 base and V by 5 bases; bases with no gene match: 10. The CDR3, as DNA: TGCAGTGCTGATACATTGACAGGGGGCAGGAACACCGGGGAGCTGTTTTTT. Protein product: CSADTLTGGRNTGELFF.

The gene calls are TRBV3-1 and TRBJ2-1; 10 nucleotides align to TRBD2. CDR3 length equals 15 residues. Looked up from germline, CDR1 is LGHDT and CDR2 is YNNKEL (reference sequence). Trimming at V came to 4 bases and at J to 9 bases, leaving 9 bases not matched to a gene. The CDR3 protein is CASSPSLAGVGEQFF. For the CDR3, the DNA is TGTGCCAGCAGCCCCTCCCTAGCGGGAGTCGGTGAGCAGTTCTTC.

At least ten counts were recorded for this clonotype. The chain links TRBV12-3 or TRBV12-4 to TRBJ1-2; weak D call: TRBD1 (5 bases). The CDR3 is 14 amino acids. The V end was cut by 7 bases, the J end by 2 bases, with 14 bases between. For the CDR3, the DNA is TGTGCCAGCACCCCGGGGGGAGAGAACTATGGCTACACCTTC. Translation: CASTPGGENYGYTF.

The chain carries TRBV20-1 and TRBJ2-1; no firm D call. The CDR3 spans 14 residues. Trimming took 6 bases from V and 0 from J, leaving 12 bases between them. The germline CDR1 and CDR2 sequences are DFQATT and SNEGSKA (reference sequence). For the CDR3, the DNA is TGCAGTGCCTTAACAGCTAGCTCCTACAATGAGCAGTTCTTC. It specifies CSALTASSYNEQFF.

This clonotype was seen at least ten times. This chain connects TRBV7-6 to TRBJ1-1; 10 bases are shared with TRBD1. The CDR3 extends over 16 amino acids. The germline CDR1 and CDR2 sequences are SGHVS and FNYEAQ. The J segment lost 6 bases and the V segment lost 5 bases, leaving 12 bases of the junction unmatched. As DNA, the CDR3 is TGTGCCAGCAGCCCGCGGGACAGGGGAGTGAATCCTGAAGCTTTCTTT. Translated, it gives CASSPRDRGVNPEAFF.